This entry concerns a single T cell receptor (beta chain). This entry belongs to a study of blood T cell repertoires in COVID-19. In the study overall: The samples span acute and convalescent COVID-19 from the United States, Italy and Spain. Nucleic acid was either cDNA or gDNA, and it came from T cells, B-cell-depleted T cells, or PBMCs.

In the original analysis: Amplifying reference gene primers gave estimates of nucleated cell counts. Here immunoSEQ multiplex PCR was the method, and the copy in TCRdb shows in-frame clones only, minus some. That table furnishes V, J and clone size, whereas the DNA furnished D and trimming. There are a few hundred thousand clones in the sample; about 90% occur only once, and 2.5% to 3% lies in the top ten. All enrollees were roughly 18 to 100 years old and from roughly 22 US areas. CDR3 size: 16 residues. Germline CDR1 and CDR2: LNHDA and SQIVND (reference sequence). V lost 0 bases, J lost 2 bases, and 11 bases lay in between.

What was sequenced was PBMCs or T cells enriched from blood (not recorded which). The receptor's source is a woman aged 25 to 39 who had recovered from COVID-19. The genes are TRBV19 and TRBJ2-4, with D possibly matching TRBD1 (7 bases). This CDR3 reads CASSIDGGGPKNIQYF. The CDR3 bases are TGTGCCAGTAGTATAGATGGAGGGGGCCCCAAAAACATTCAGTACTTC.